This T cell receptor beta chain was identified during a study of T cell responses to AZD1222 COVID-19 vaccine. General observations from the study: As reported, nearly half of all spike-specific TCRs target variant regions that are unmutated.

Second doses that came at about 4 or about 12 weeks were put together. Germline V gives CDR1 SGHTA, CDR2 FQGNSA. The length of the CDR3 is 15 residues. V was clipped by 2 bases and J by 2 bases, with 13 bases between them. Repertoires were generated with immunoSEQ multiplex PCR, while TCRdb's copy carries only in-frame clones and drops some. The table lists about 140,000 clones, 85% to 95% of them singletons. Notes on this clone: Its target is not known.

Sample: peripheral blood, taken 28 days after the second AZD1222 dose. The chain carries TRBV7-2 and TRBJ2-7, with D possibly TRBD2 on 6 matching bases. The receptor's source is an adult who received the AZD1222 COVID-19 vaccine. The CDR3 DNA sequence: TGTGCCAGCAGCTTACTTCCGCGGGAAGCCTACGAGCAGTACTTC. This encodes CASSLLPREAYEQYF.